Listed below are T cell receptor beta chains from one sample, sequenced in a study of low-dose radiotherapy and immunotherapy resistance in tumors. TCRdb redid the calling of the reads with MiXCR, one entry per CDR3 protein. The table records around 60,000 distinct CDR3 sequences, around 23% of them present only once. Sequenced here: PBMCs, sampled after low-dose radiotherapy plus immunotherapy. These TCRs come from a male donor with prostate cancer. Both conserved end residues are part of each CDR3. A D gene is named only where the DNA matches it firmly. Some rows have no size entry. The others give once, few or many, or a class for an expanded clone.

size: many
J: TRBJ1-2
D: TRBD1
V: TRBV6-2/TRBV6-3
DNA: TGTGCCAGCAACACTAAGACAGGGGGCGCTGGGGGGTCCAACTATGGCTACACCTTC
CDR3: CASNTKTGGAGGSNYGYTF

size: many
J: TRBJ1-5
D: -
V: TRBV12-3/TRBV12-4
DNA: TGTGCCAGCAGTTGGAATGGGAATCAGCCCCAGCATTTT
CDR3: CASSWNGNQPQHF

size: many
J: TRBJ2-7
D: -
V: TRBV3-1
DNA: TGTGCCAGCAGCCAAGATCCGCGAGGCTCCTACGAGCAGTACTTC
CDR3: CASSQDPRGSYEQYF

size: many
J: TRBJ2-7
D: TRBD2
V: TRBV18
DNA: TGTGCCAGCTCACCACGGAGTAGCGGGAGCAAATCCTACGAGCAGTACTTC
CDR3: CASSPRSSGSKSYEQYF

size: -
J: TRBJ2-7
D: -
V: TRBV3-1
DNA: TGTGCCAGCAGCCAATCCGGGGGTGCCTCCTACGAGCAGTACTTC
CDR3: CASSQSGGASYEQYF

size: many
J: TRBJ1-5
D: TRBD1
V: TRBV20-1
DNA: TGCAGTGCTAGCTCTGACAGGGGGCAATTGAACAATCAGCCCCAGCATTTT
CDR3: CSASSDRGQLNNQPQHF

size: many
J: TRBJ1-1
D: TRBD1
V: TRBV18
DNA: TGTGCCAGCTCACCACCCGGCGGCAGGGGGGTTACTGAAGCTTTCTTT
CDR3: CASSPPGGRGVTEAFF

size: many
J: TRBJ2-1
D: TRBD1
V: TRBV19
DNA: TGTGCCAGTAGTCCCTCAGGGGGCCAGGGGATGTTCTTC
CDR3: CASSPSGGQGMFF

size: -
J: TRBJ2-7
D: -
V: TRBV5-6
DNA: TGTGCCAGCAGCTGGGGGGTGGGGGCCTACGAGCAGTACTTC
CDR3: CASSWGVGAYEQYF

size: -
J: TRBJ1-6
D: -
V: TRBV18
DNA: TGTGCCAGCTCACCACCGTCTTCCAGGGGTTATTCACCCCTCCACTTT
CDR3: CASSPPSSRGYSPLHF

size: many
J: TRBJ2-2
D: -
V: TRBV23-1
DNA: -
CDR3: CASIGPPGSCFF

size: many
J: TRBJ2-3
D: -
V: TRBV5-6
DNA: TGTGCCAGCAGTCCAGACAACACAGATACGCAGTATTTT
CDR3: CASSPDNTDTQYF

size: many
J: TRBJ2-2
D: -
V: TRBV7-3
DNA: TGTGCCAGCAGCCGGGCGAACACCGGGGAGCTGTTTTTT
CDR3: CASSRANTGELFF

size: many
J: TRBJ1-1
D: -
V: TRBV6-6
DNA: TGTGCCAGCAGTTACATGAACACTGAAGCTTTCTTT
CDR3: CASSYMNTEAFF

size: -
J: TRBJ1-5
D: TRBD1
V: TRBV19
DNA: TGTGCCAGTACATACCGGGACAGCCAAGCTAGAGGTCAGCCCCAGCATTTT
CDR3: CASTYRDSQARGQPQHF

size: many
J: TRBJ2-7
D: -
V: TRBV5-5
DNA: TGTGCCAGCACCCCGGACGCACTTCGGGACTACGAGCAGTACTTC
CDR3: CASTPDALRDYEQYF

size: many
J: TRBJ1-1
D: TRBD1
V: TRBV5-1
DNA: TGCGCCAGCAGCTTATACAGGGGAACGGGGGACACTGAAGCTTTCTTT
CDR3: CASSLYRGTGDTEAFF

size: many
J: TRBJ1-3
D: -
V: TRBV20-1
DNA: TGCAGTGCTACGGGGGGGGTGGGGGACTCTGGAAACACCATATATTTT
CDR3: CSATGGVGDSGNTIYF

size: -
J: TRBJ2-7
D: TRBD1
V: TRBV29-1
DNA: TGCAGCGTTGTTAAGGGACAGGGTTTAAACGAGCAGTACTTC
CDR3: CSVVKGQGLNEQYF

size: many
J: TRBJ1-1
D: -
V: TRBV3-1
DNA: TGTGCCAGCCACCGTCGGGGCGATAGGCGCGCTGAAGCTTTCTTT
CDR3: CASHRRGDRRAEAFF

size: many
J: TRBJ2-5
D: -
V: TRBV28
DNA: TGTGCCAGCAGGGGGGCAGCGGGGAGACAAGAGACCCAGTACTTC
CDR3: CASRGAAGRQETQYF

size: many
J: TRBJ2-1
D: TRBD2
V: TRBV9
DNA: TGTGCCAGCAGCGTAGGGGGACTAGCCTCCAATGAGCAGTTCTTC
CDR3: CASSVGGLASNEQFF

size: many
J: TRBJ2-3
D: TRBD2
V: TRBV5-5
DNA: TGTGCCAGCAGCTTCAGGACTAGCGGAGATAGCACAGATACGCAGTATTTT
CDR3: CASSFRTSGDSTDTQYF

size: many
J: TRBJ2-3
D: -
V: TRBV4-2
DNA: TGTGCCAGCAGCCAAGATCATGGGGGGGGGCCCAAAGATACGCAGTATTTT
CDR3: CASSQDHGGGPKDTQYF

size: many
J: TRBJ2-1
D: -
V: TRBV3-1
DNA: TGTGCCAGCAGCCAAACTGGTAGTGGGCGGCAGTTCTTC
CDR3: CASSQTGSGRQFF

size: few
J: TRBJ2-7
D: -
V: TRBV3-1
DNA: TGTGCCAGCAGCCTACAGGGTCTTACCTACGAGCAGTACTTC
CDR3: CASSLQGLTYEQYF

size: many
J: TRBJ2-1
D: -
V: TRBV5-6
DNA: TGTGCCAGCAGCTACATCTTATCGGGGGCAGGCGATGAGCAGTTCTTC
CDR3: CASSYILSGAGDEQFF

size: many
J: TRBJ1-4
D: TRBD1
V: TRBV28
DNA: TGTGCCAGCAGTTGGGACAGGGATAATGAAAAACTGTTTTTT
CDR3: CASSWDRDNEKLFF

size: many
J: TRBJ2-7
D: TRBD2
V: TRBV13
DNA: TGTGCCAGCAGCTTCTACGCGGGGGGACGCTACGAGCAGTACTTC
CDR3: CASSFYAGGRYEQYF

size: -
J: TRBJ2-4
D: TRBD1
V: TRBV5-1
DNA: TGCGCCAGCGCCCCTCCGGGACAGGGGCTAGCCAAAAACATTCAGTACTTC
CDR3: CASAPPGQGLAKNIQYF

size: many
J: TRBJ2-1
D: -
V: TRBV29-1
DNA: TGCAGCGGGGTGCGCTGGCGTCTAGCCCAATGGTCTGAGCAGTTCTTC
CDR3: CSGVRWRLAQWSEQFF

size: many
J: TRBJ2-7
D: TRBD2
V: TRBV7-2
DNA: TGTGCCAGCAGCTTAGAAGGGAGGGGCGGATTGAAGTCCTACGAGCAGTACTTC
CDR3: CASSLEGRGGLKSYEQYF

size: many
J: TRBJ2-1
D: -
V: TRBV5-5
DNA: TGTGCCAGCAGTTACGGACTCCTAGAGCAGTTCTTC
CDR3: CASSYGLLEQFF

size: many
J: TRBJ2-1
D: -
V: TRBV6-6
DNA: TGTGCCAGCAGACTGACAGACTACAATGAGCAGTTCTTC
CDR3: CASRLTDYNEQFF

size: many
J: TRBJ2-1
D: TRBD2
V: TRBV28
DNA: TGTGCCAGCAGCCCCACCACAGCGGGAGGGCCCCGCAATGAGCAGTTCTTC
CDR3: CASSPTTAGGPRNEQFF